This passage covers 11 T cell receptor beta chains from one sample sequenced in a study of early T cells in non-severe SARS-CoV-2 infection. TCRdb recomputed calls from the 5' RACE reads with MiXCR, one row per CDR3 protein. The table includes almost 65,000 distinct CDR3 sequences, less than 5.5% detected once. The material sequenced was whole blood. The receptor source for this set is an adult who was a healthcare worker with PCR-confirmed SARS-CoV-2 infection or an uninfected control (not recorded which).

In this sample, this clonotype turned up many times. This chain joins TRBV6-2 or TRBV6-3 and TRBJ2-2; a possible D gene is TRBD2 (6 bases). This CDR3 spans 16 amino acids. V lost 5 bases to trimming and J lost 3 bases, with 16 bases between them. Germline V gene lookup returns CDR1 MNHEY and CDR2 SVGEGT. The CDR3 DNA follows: TGTGCCAGCAGTCCCCCGGGCAGGAGGGACACCGGGGAGCTGTTTTTT. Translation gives CASSPPGRRDTGELFF.

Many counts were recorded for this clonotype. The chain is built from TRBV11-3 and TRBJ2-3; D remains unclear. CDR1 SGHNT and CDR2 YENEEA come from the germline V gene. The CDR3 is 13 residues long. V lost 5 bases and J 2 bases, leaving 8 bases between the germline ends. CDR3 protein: CASSQRTTDTQYF. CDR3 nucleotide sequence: TGTGCCAGCAGCCAACGGACCACAGATACGCAGTATTTT.

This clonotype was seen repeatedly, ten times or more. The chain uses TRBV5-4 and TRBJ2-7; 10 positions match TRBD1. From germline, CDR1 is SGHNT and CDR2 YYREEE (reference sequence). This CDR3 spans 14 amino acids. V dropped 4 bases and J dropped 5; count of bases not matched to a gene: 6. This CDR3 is CASSTGTGEHEQYF. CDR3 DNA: TGTGCCAGCAGCACCGGGACAGGGGAGCACGAGCAGTACTTC.

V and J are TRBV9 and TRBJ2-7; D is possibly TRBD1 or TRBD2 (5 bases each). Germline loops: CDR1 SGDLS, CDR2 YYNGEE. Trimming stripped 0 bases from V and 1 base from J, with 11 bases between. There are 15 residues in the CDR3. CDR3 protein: CASSVEAGRSYEQYF. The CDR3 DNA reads TGTGCCAGCAGCGTAGAGGCAGGGAGATCCTACGAGCAGTACTTC.

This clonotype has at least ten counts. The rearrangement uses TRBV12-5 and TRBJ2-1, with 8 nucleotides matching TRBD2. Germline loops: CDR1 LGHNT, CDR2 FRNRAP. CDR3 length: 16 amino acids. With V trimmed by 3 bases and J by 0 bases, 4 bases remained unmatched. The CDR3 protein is CASGFLSGSSYNEQFF. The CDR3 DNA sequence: TGTGCTAGTGGTTTCCTCAGCGGGAGCTCCTACAATGAGCAGTTCTTC.

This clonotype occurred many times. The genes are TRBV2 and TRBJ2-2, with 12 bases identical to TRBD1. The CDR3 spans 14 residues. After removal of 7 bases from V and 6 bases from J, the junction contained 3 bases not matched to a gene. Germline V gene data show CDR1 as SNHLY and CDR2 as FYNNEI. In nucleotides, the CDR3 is TGTGCCAGCAAGGGACAGGGGGCGCCCGGGGAGCTGTTTTTT. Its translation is CASKGQGAPGELFF.

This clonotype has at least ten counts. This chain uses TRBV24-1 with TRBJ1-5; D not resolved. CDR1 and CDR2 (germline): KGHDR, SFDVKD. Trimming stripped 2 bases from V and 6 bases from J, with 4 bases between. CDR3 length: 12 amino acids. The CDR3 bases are TGTGCCACCAGTGATTCTGGTCAGCCCCAGCATTTT. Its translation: CATSDSGQPQHF.

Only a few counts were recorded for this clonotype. CDR3 nucleotide sequence: TGTGCCAGCAGTGAGACACGAACCGGGGAGCTGTTTTTT. This sequence encodes CASSETRTGELFF. The J gene is TRBJ2-2, the V gene TRBV6-1, with D hard to call. The CDR3 is made up of 13 amino acids. V was clipped by 3 bases and J by 5 bases, with 7 bases between them. Looked up from germline, CDR1 is MNHNS and CDR2 is SASEGT.

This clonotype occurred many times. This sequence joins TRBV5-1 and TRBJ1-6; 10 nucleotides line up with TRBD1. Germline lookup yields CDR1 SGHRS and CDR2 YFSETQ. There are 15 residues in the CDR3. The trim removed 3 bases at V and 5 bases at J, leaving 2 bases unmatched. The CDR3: CASSSGTGDNSPLHF. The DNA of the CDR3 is TGCGCCAGCAGCTCGGGGACAGGGGATAATTCACCCCTCCACTTT. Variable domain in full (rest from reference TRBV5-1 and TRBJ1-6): KAGVTQTPRYLIKTRGQQVTLSCSPISGHRSVSWYQQTPGQGLQFLFEYFSETQRNKGNFPGRFSGRQFSNSRSEMNVSTLELGDSALYLCASSSGTGDNSPLHFGNGTRLTVT.

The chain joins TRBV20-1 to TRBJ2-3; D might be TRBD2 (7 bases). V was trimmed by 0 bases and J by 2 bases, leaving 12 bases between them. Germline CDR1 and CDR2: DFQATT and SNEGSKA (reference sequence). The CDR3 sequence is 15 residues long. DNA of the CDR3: TGCAGTGCTAGAGACGGGGGGCCCATCACAGATACGCAGTATTTT. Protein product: CSARDGGPITDTQYF.

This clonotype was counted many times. CDR3 amino acids: CASREPRGRAYNEQFF. Here the CDR3 DNA reads TGTGCCAGCAGAGAACCTAGGGGTCGCGCCTACAATGAGCAGTTCTTC. This chain connects TRBV6-1 to TRBJ2-1; tentative D call: TRBD1 (5 bases). V gave up 6 bases and J gave up 2 bases, with 17 bases separating them. CDR3 size: 16 residues. The germline gives CDR1 MNHNS, CDR2 SASEGT.